Below, 10 T cell receptor beta chains from the same sample are listed, as sequenced in a study of T cells after yellow fever vaccination (dated by TCRdb to about 2019). The method was 5' RACE. Instrument on record: Illumina HiSeq 2500. TCRdb's own reprocessing of the public reads used fastp at Q25 and MiXCR and kept productive beta chains. Under each unique CDR3 protein, matching rows form one entry showing the most common genes and DNA. In this sample the table shows 45,000 to 60,000 distinct CDR3 sequences, less than 8.5% of which occur a single time. 20% to 25% of the sample lies in the top ten. The treatment or condition label on this specimen signifies: live attenuated yellow fever vaccine strain. The material was CD8+ T cells not binding an NS4B(214-222) dextramer, sorted from PBMCs, obtained around 45 days after the first yellow fever vaccination. This specimen's cell subset or site label, per the study, means: NS4B epitope dextramer-negative CD8 T cells. These receptor sequences come from a man younger than 35 who received the YFV17D yellow fever vaccine.

This clonotype has a handful of counts. The chain couples TRBV5-1 to TRBJ2-6; D might be TRBD1 (5 bases). The CDR3 sequence is 17 residues long. V lost 3 bases to trimming and J lost 2 bases, with 15 bases between them. Looked up from germline, CDR1 is SGHRS and CDR2 is YFSETQ. DNA for the CDR3: TGCGCCAGCAGCTCTCGGACAATTTTTACTGGGGCCAACGTCCTGACTTTC. Protein: CASSSRTIFTGANVLTF.

At least ten counts were recorded for this clonotype. The chain combines TRBV4-1 with TRBJ2-3; D is uncertain. Germline values: CDR1 MGHRA, CDR2 YSYEKL. V lost 5 bases and J lost 6, with 6 bases in between. The CDR3 contains 11 residues. The CDR3: CASSNMDTQYF. CDR3 DNA: TGCGCCAGCAGCAATATGGATACGCAGTATTTT.

There are many counts of this clonotype. This chain uses TRBV7-8 with TRBJ1-1, with a possible D match to TRBD1 (6 bases). Per germline, CDR1 SGHVS and CDR2 FQNEAQ. The CDR3 consists of 15 residues. Between the trimmed V and J ends, which lost 5 bases and 6 bases, there was a span of 19 bases. This chain's CDR3 is CASSLGGGVGPEAFF. CDR3 sequence (DNA): TGTGCCAGCAGCCTGGGCGGGGGCGTCGGTCCTGAAGCTTTCTTT.

This chain joins TRBV20-1 and TRBJ2-1; 7 nucleotides align to TRBD1. CDR3 length: 15 residues. Germline V gives CDR1 DFQATT, CDR2 SNEGSKA (reference sequence). V lost 1 base to trimming and J lost 8 bases; unmatched junction nucleotides: 11. In nucleotides, the CDR3 is TGCAGTGCTAGAGTTCCGGGACAGTTGGTCCATGAGCAGTTCTTC. As protein: CSARVPGQLVHEQFF.

A few counts support this clonotype. The rearrangement links TRBV6-1 to TRBJ2-1; 12 bases align to TRBD1. CDR3 length: 18 residues. CDR1 and CDR2 from the germline V gene are MNHNS and SASEGT. Losses at the gene ends were 7 bases for V and 5 bases for J; bases not matched to a gene: 15. CDR3 sequence (DNA): TGTGCCAGCACCTCAACCGGGACAGGGGGCGTCGCGAACAATGAGCAGTTCTTC. Its protein is CASTSTGTGGVANNEQFF.

The chain has TRBV12-3 or TRBV12-4 and TRBJ2-2; 11 bases match TRBD2. This CDR3 region has 18 residues. The DNA for the CDR3 is TGTACCCGCAGCTGGTTACTAGCGGGGGCGCCGAACACCGGGGAGCTGTTTTTT. This encodes CTRSWLLAGAPNTGELFF.

Ten or more counts support this clonotype. The rearrangement joins TRBV5-1 to TRBJ2-7; TRBD2 matches at 7 bases. The germline V gene encodes CDR1 SGHRS and CDR2 YFSETQ. CDR3 length: 17 amino acids. V dropped 4 bases and J dropped 0; count of bases not matched to a gene: 13. The CDR3 DNA follows: TGCGCCAGCAGCCCCAAATCGACTAGCTCGAGCTCCTACGAGCAGTACTTC. Encoded protein: CASSPKSTSSSSYEQYF.

The V gene is TRBV5-4, the J gene TRBJ1-1; D is ambiguous. This CDR3 region has 13 residues. V dropped 0 bases and J dropped 8 bases, with 11 bases sitting between them. Germline V gene sequence: CDR1 SGHNT, CDR2 YYREEE (reference sequence). In DNA, the CDR3 is TGTGCCAGCAGCTTGGGCGGGCCGGAGGAAGCTTTCTTT. Translating gives CASSLGGPEEAFF.

V gene TRBV7-9 combines with J gene TRBJ1-5; D remains ambiguous. The CDR3 has 13 amino acids. Germline V gene lookup returns CDR1 SEHNR and CDR2 FQNEAQ (reference sequence). Trimming removed 3 bases from V and 7 bases from J, with 10 bases in between. This chain's CDR3 is CASSLYPTQPQHF. CDR3 bases: TGTGCCAGCAGCTTGTATCCTACGCAGCCCCAGCATTTT.

The chain recombines TRBV9 with TRBJ2-2; a possible D gene is TRBD2 (6 bases). Trimming stripped 0 bases from V and 5 bases from J, with 8 bases between. Looked up from germline, CDR1 is SGDLS and CDR2 is YYNGEE. The CDR3 contains 14 residues. DNA of the CDR3: TGTGCCAGCAGCGTAGTAGGGACTACCGGGGAGCTGTTTTTT. The encoded protein is CASSVVGTTGELFF.